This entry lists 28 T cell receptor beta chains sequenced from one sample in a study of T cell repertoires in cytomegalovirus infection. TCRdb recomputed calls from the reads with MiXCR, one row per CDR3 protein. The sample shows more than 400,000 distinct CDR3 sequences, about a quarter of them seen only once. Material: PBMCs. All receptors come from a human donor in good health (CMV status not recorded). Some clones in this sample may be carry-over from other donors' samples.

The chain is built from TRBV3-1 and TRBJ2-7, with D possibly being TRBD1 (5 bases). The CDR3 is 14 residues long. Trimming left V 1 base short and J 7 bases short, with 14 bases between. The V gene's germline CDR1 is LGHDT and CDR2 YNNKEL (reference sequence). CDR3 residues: CASSQVARAGEQYF. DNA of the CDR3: TGTGCCAGCAGCCAAGTGGCCAGGGCTGGAGAGCAGTACTTC.

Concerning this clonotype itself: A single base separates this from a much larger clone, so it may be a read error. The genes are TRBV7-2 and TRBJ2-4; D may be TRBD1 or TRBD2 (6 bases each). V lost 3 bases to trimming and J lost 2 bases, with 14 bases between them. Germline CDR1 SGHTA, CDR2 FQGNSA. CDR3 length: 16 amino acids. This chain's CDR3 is CASSLEPGATKNIQYF. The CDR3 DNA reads TGTGCCAGCAGCTTGGAGCCGGGGGCCACCAAAAACATTCAGTACTTC.

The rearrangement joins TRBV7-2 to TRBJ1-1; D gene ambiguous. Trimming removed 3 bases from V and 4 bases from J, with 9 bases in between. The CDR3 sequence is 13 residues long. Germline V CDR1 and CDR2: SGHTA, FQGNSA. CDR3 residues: CASSFTWGTEAFF. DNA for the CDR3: TGTGCCAGCAGCTTTACCTGGGGCACTGAAGCTTTCTTT.

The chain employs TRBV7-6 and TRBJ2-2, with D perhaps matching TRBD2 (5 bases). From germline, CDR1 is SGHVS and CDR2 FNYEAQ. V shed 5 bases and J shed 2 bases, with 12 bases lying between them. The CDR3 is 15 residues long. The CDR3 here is CASSPPGFNTGELFF. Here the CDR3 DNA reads TGTGCCAGCAGCCCTCCGGGATTTAACACCGGGGAGCTGTTTTTT.

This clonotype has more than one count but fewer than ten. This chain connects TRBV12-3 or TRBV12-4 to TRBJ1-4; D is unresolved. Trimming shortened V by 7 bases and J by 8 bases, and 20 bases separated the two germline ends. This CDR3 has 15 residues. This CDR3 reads CASTFSGEVLEKLFF. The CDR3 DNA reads TGTGCCAGCACCTTCTCAGGAGAAGTCCTAGAAAAACTGTTTTTT.

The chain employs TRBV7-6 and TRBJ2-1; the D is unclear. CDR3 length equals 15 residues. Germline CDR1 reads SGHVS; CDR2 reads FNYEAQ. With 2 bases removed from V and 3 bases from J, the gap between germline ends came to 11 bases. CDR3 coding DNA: TGTGCCAGCAGCTTAACGGCTACCCTCTACAATGAGCAGTTCTTC. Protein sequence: CASSLTATLYNEQFF.

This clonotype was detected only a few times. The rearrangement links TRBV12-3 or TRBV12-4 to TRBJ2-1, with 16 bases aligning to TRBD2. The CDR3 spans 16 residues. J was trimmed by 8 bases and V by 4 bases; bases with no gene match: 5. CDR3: CASSSGTSGRAHEQFF. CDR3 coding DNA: TGTGCCAGCAGTTCCGGGACTAGCGGGAGGGCCCATGAGCAGTTCTTC.

Written as DNA, the CDR3 is TGCAGCGTTAGGACAAGAGGCTATGGCTACACCTTC. Its translation is CSVRTRGYGYTF. The chain joins TRBV29-1 to TRBJ1-2; TRBD1 is a possible D gene (5 bases). V lost 5 bases to trimming and J lost 4 bases, with 11 bases between them. The CDR3 is 12 residues long. The germline CDR1 and CDR2 sequences are SQVTM and ANQGSEA.

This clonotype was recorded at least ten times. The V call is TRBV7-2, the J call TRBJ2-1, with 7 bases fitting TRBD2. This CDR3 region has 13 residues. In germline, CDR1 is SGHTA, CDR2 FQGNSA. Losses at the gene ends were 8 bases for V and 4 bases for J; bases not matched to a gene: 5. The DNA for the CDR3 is TGTGCCAGCGGTCTAGCGGAGTACAATGAGCAGTTCTTC. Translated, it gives CASGLAEYNEQFF.

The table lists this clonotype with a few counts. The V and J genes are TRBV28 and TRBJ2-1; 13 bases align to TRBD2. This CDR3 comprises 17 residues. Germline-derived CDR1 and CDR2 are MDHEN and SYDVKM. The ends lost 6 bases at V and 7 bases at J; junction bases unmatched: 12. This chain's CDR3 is CASSPGLAGELGNEQFF. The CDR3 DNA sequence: TGTGCCAGCAGCCCAGGACTAGCGGGAGAATTGGGGAATGAGCAGTTCTTC.

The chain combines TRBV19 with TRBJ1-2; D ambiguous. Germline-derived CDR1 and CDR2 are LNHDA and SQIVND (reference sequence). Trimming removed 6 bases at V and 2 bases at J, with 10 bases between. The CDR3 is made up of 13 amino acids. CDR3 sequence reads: CASRDKDNYGYTF. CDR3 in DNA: TGTGCCAGTAGAGACAAGGACAACTATGGCTACACCTTC.

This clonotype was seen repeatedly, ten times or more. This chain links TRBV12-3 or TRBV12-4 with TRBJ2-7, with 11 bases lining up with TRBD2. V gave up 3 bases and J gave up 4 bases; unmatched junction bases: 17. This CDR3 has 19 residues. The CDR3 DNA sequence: TGTGCCAGCAGTTTTGTGGACGGTAGCGGGAGGGCCGCCCAGTACGAGCAGTACTTC. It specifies CASSFVDGSGRAAQYEQYF.

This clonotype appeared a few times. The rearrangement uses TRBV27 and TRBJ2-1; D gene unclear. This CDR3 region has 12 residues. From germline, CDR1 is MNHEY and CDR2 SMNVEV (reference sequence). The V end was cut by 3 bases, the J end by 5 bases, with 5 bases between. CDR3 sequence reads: CASSFQNNEQFF. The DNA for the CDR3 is TGTGCCAGCAGTTTTCAAAACAATGAGCAGTTCTTC.

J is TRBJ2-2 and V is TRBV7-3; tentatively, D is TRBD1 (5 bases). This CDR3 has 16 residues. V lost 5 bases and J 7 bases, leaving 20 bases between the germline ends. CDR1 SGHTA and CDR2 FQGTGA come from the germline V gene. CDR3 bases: TGTGCCAGCAGCCCACTGGAGCAGGGAAGGAACGGGGAGCTGTTTTTT. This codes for CASSPLEQGRNGELFF.

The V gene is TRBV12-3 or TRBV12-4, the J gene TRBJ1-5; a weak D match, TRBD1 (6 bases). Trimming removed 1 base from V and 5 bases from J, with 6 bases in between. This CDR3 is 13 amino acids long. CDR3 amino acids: CASSLGGHQPQHF. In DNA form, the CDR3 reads TGTGCCAGCAGTTTAGGGGGGCATCAGCCCCAGCATTTT.

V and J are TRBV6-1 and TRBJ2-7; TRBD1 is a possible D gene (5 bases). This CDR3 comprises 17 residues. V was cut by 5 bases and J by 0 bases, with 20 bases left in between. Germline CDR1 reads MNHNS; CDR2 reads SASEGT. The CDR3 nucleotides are TGTGCCAGCAGTTACAGGTGGGCAGGGATGAGCTCCTACGAGCAGTACTTC. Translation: CASSYRWAGMSSYEQYF.

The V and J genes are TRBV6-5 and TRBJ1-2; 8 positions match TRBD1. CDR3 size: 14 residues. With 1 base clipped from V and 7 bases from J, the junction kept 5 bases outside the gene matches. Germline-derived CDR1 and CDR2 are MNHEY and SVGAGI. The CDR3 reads CASSYYGQGGGYTF. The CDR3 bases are TGTGCCAGCAGTTACTACGGACAGGGAGGTGGCTACACCTTC.

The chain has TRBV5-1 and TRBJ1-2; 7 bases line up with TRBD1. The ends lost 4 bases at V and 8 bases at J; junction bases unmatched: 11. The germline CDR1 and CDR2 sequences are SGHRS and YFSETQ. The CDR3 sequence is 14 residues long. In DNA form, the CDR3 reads TGCGCCAGCAGCCCGACGGGACAGTCCAGGGGCTACACCTTC. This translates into CASSPTGQSRGYTF.

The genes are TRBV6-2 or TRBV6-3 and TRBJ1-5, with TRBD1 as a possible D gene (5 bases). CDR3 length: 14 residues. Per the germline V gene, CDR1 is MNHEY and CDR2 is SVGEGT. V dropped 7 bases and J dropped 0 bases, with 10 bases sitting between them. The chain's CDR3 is CASNRQYSNQPQHF. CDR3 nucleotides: TGTGCCAGCAACCGACAGTATAGCAATCAGCCCCAGCATTTT.

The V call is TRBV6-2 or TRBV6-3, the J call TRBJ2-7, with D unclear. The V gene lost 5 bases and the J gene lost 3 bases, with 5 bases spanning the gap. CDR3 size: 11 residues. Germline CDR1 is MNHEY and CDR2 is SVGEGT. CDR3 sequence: CASSQSYEQYV. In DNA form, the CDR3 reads TGTGCCAGCAGTCAAAGCTACGAGCAGTACGTC.

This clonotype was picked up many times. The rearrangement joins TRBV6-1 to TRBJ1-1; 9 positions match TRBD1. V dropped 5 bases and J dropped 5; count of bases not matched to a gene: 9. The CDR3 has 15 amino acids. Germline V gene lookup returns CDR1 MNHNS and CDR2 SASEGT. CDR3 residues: CASSPQQGATTEAFF. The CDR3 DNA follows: TGTGCCAGCAGTCCCCAACAGGGGGCTACGACTGAAGCTTTCTTT.

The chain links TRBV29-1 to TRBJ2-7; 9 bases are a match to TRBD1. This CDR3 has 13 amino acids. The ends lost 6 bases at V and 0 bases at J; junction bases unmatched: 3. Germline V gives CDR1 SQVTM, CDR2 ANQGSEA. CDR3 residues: CSVTGGSSYEQYF. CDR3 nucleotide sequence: TGCAGCGTGACAGGGGGTAGCTCCTACGAGCAGTACTTC.

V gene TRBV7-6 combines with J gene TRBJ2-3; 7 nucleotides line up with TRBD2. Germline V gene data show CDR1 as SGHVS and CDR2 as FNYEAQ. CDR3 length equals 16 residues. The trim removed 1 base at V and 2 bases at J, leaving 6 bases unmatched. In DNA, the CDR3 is TGTGCCAGCAGCTTAGGGGCGGGAGTCTTCACAGATACGCAGTATTTT. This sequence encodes CASSLGAGVFTDTQYF. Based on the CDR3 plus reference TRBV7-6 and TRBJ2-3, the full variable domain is GAGVSQSPRYKVTKRGQDVALRCDPISGHVSLYWYRQALGQGPEFLTYFNYEAQQDKSGLPNDRFSAERPEGSISTLTIQRTEQRDSAMYRCASSLGAGVFTDTQYFGPGTRLTVL.

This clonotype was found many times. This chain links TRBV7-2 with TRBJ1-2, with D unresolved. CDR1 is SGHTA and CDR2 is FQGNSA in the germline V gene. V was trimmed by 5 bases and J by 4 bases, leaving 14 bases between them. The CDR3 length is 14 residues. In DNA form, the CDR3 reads TGTGCCAGCAGCATCACGCCCGGGATCTATGGCTACACCTTC. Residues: CASSITPGIYGYTF.

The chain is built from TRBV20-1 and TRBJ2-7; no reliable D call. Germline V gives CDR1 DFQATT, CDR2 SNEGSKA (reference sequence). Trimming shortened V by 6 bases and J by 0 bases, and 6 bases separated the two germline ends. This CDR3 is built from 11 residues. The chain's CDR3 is CSAIVSYEQYF. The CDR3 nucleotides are TGCAGTGCAATAGTCTCCTACGAGCAGTACTTC.

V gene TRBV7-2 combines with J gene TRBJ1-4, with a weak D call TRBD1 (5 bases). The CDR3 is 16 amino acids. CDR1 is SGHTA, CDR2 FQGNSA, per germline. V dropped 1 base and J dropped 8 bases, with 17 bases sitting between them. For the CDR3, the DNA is TGTGCCAGCAGCTTAGACGCGGATCAATGGGGGGAAAAACTGTTTTTT. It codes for CASSLDADQWGEKLFF.

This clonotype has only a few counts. CDR3 sequence (DNA): TGTGCCCCGCTAACCGGGAGGAACACAGATACGCAGTATTTT. It encodes CAPLTGRNTDTQYF. The chain carries TRBV24-1 and TRBJ2-3; 7 nucleotides match TRBD2. The germline CDR1 and CDR2 sequences are KGHDR and SFDVKD. V trimming: 12 bases; J trimming: 2 bases; junction bases outside the gene matches: 10. The CDR3 totals 14 residues.

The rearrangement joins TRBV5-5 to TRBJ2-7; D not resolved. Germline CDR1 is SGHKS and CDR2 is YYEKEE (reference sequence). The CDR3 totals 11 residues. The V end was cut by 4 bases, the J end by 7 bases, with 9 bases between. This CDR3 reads CASSQVREQYF. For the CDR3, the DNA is TGTGCCAGCAGCCAAGTCCGGGAGCAGTACTTC.